This TCR beta chain came from a study of graft-versus-host responses after intestinal transplantation. Looking at the study overall: All recipients were transplanted with multivisceral, liver-intestinal, or isolated intestinal grafts. Uniformly, recipients were administered anti-thymocyte globulin induction with subsequent tacrolimus and steroids for approximately three years.

A note on this clone: The antigen is not known.

Trimming took off 8 bases at V and 6 bases at J, with 1 base between the two ends. The CDR3 runs 8 residues. Germline V lookup: CDR1 WNHNN, CDR2 SYGVQD (reference sequence). Sequencing used immunoSEQ multiplex PCR; TCRdb keeps in-frame clones, though not all of them. The repertoire holds over 100,000 clones, with more than 90% as singletons. Notes on the study in general: High graft-versus-host to host-versus-graft clonal ratios were found in allografts of patients who had graft-donor T cell macrochimerism. GvH clones detected in recipient marrow included some appearing first in ileum or blood.

This receptor was obtained from a human donor who was the organ donor for an intestinal transplant. The starting material was unstimulated CD4+ T cells sorted from spleen or lymph node cells, obtained before transplant. The chain combines TRBV10-1 with TRBJ1-2; D remains unclear. The CDR3 loop reads CASDGYTF. The CDR3 region has the DNA TGCGCCAGCGATGGCTACACCTTC.